This T cell receptor (beta chain) was identified in a study of blood T cell repertoires in COVID-19. At the level of the study: PBMCs, B-cell-depleted T cells, or T cells provided the cDNA or gDNA that made up the material.

In the original processing: Estimates of nucleated cell counts were drawn from the amplification of reference gene primers. Assay used: immunoSEQ multiplex PCR; TCRdb lists only in-frame clones, some missing. The V and J calls and clone size come from that table; D and trimming were worked out from the DNA. The sample yields approximately 300,000 clones, nearly 90% seen once. Seattle patients were enrolled during active infection and followed longitudinally. This clone was recorded only once. CDR1 MNHEY and CDR2 SVGAGI come from the germline V gene. V shed 8 bases and J 0 bases; nucleotides not matched to a gene: 6. CDR3 length equals 14 residues.

This chain connects TRBV6-5 to TRBJ2-7, with 8 bases aligning to TRBD1. The receptor comes from a woman aged 25 to 45 with COVID-19, enrolled during active disease. The material sequenced was peripheral blood. The DNA of the CDR3 is TGTGCCAGCGGGACAGGATTGAGCTCCTACGAGCAGTACGTC. It is translated as CASGTGLSSYEQYV.